This TCR beta chain comes out of a study of blood T cell repertoires in COVID-19. Germline V CDR1 and CDR2: MNHEY, SMNVEV (reference sequence). Deletions cut 5 bases from V and 5 bases from J, with 20 bases between. CDR3 length: 16 residues. The assay was immunoSEQ multiplex PCR, and TCRdb's table has in-frame clones only and misses some. This sample carries roughly 200,000 clones, approximately 87% of them seen once, and the ten largest clones take 6.2%. V gene TRBV27 combines with J gene TRBJ2-3, with D perhaps TRBD1 (7 bases). The material sequenced was peripheral blood. The receptor's source is a man aged 60-69 years who had recovered from COVID-19. The DNA of the CDR3 is TGTGCCAGCAGTGGTGGAGGGGGCTTTGATGTAGATACGCAGTATTTT. Translation gives CASSGGGGFDVDTQYF.